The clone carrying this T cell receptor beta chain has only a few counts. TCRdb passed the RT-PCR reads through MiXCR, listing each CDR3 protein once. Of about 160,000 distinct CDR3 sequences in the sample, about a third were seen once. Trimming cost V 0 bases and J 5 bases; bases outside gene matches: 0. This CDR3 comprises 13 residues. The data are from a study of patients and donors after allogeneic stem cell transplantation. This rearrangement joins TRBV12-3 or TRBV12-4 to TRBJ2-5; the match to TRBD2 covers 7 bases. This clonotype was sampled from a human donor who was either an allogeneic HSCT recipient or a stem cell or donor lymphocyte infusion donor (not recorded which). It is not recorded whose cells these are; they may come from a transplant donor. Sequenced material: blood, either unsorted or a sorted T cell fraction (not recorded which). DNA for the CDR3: TGTGCCAGCAGTTTAGCTAGCGGGGAGACCCAGTACTTC. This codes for CASSLASGETQYF.